The text below deals with one TCR beta chain. The antigen is unknown. These data are taken from a study of blood T cells in healthy people across ages. Notes on the study in general: PBMCs were not sorted, which prevented a conclusive comparison of naive versus antigen-experienced cells. Naive CD4+ cell counts and diversity both ran higher in long-lived than in aged donors.

This CDR3 has 14 residues. Germline CDR1 and CDR2: SGHVS and FQNEAQ. Together with a sample-barcoded 5' primer, a J-beta primer mix was included in a second PCR lasting 7 to 11 cycles. TCRdb reprocessed the 5' RACE reads with MiXCR, giving one entry per CDR3 protein. The sample consists of hundreds of thousands of distinct CDR3 sequences, 20% to 25% of them appearing once. Isolation of PBMCs gave at least 6 million cells per sample. This sample also appeared in a second study, on T cells of mothers and their children. As that study records: Five to seven children and their three healthy Caucasian mothers were the donors.

The specimen was blood. The rearrangement links TRBV7-8 to TRBJ2-5; D is tentatively TRBD1 or TRBD2 (5 bases each). Judging by the DNA end, TRBJ2-7 fits better; the J call may be wrong. The TCR originated in a boy aged 5-17 years in good health. The CDR3, as DNA: TGTGCCAGCAGCTTGGGACCGAACTCCTACGAGCAGTACTTC. Amino acid sequence: CASSLGPNSYEQYF.